The present T cell receptor beta chain was sequenced within a study of high-grade serous ovarian cancer treatment subgroups. Overall study context: Samples averaged approximately 13,000 reads and several thousand unique TCR beta rearrangements. Study results and limitations: Repertoire similarity ranged about 0.1 to 0.85 between tumors of one patient.

Tumor samples were taken before definitive surgery or chemotherapy. Here immunoSEQ multiplex PCR was the method, and the copy in TCRdb shows in-frame clones only, minus some. The table includes about 33,000 clones, 79% detected once. To note about this clone: Its matching antigen is unknown.

CDR1 is LNHNV and CDR2 is YYDKDF in the germline V gene (reference sequence). V was pared by 0 bases and J by 3 bases, with 15 bases between. This CDR3 region has 17 residues. The chain employs TRBV15 and TRBJ1-3; tentatively, D is TRBD1 (5 bases). Sequenced material: tumor tissue. The source of this sequence is a human donor with high-grade serous ovarian cancer. CDR3 sequence: CATSRERGPGRGNTIYF. CDR3 coding DNA: TGTGCCACCAGCAGAGAGAGGGGCCCGGGGCGTGGAAACACCATATATTTT.